One sample yielded the 2 T cell receptor beta chains listed below, sequenced in a study of technical replicates of blood from a few donors. The table came from immunoSEQ multiplex PCR; TCRdb's copy has only in-frame clones and leaves some out. The repertoire consists of under 95,000 clones, with around 94% occurring once and the leading ten covering roughly 0.25%. Sample: T cells isolated from PBMCs. The receptors were gathered from a human donor in good health.

The chain uses TRBV6-1 and TRBJ1-6, with D unclear. V was pared by 2 bases and J by 6 bases, with 5 bases between. The CDR3 sequence is 13 residues long. The germline CDR1 and CDR2 sequences are MNHNS and SASEGT. In DNA form, the CDR3 reads TGTGCCAGCAGTGAAATCCTTAATTCACCCCTCCACTTT. The encoded protein is CASSEILNSPLHF.

The CDR3 bases are TGTGCCAGCTCACCCGGGACAGGGACAGATACGCAGTATTTT. It encodes CASSPGTGTDTQYF. The chain recombines TRBV18 with TRBJ2-3; the match to TRBD1 covers 9 bases. The length of the CDR3 is 14 residues. Germline CDR1 and CDR2: KGHSH and LQKENI. The trim removed 3 bases at V and 3 bases at J, leaving 1 base unmatched.